These T cell receptor beta chains were read from a single sample in a study of vaccination effects on CD4 cells after COVID-19. Method: immunoSEQ multiplex PCR; TCRdb's copy keeps in-frame clones and lacks some. The table has around 22,000 clones, approximately 79% seen once; the top ten hold around a tenth. These receptors have no known antigen. This sample comprised CD4+ T cells from PBMCs cultured with HCoV-229E spike peptides, obtained after COVID-19 vaccination. Source of these receptors: a human donor who received a COVID-19 vaccine. CDR3s include the opening cysteine and the closing phenylalanine or tryptophan. Fields, in order: D gene, V gene, clone size, J gene, CDR3 DNA, CDR3 protein. The D gene is left open where the match is weak. Some rows have no size entry. The others give once, few or many, or a class for an expanded clone.

d_gene: -
v_gene: TRBV5-5
abundance: -
j_gene: TRBJ2-7
CDR3nt: TGTGCCAGCAGCTTGGCATCGGGGGTCAACTACGAGCAGTACTTC
CDR3aa: CASSLASGVNYEQYF

d_gene: -
v_gene: TRBV7-2
abundance: -
j_gene: TRBJ1-2
CDR3nt: TGTGCCAGCAGCTTAGGGTCTGGGGGGAACACCGGATACACCTTC
CDR3aa: CASSLGSGGNTGYTF

d_gene: -
v_gene: TRBV19
abundance: -
j_gene: TRBJ1-6
CDR3nt: TGTGCCAGTAGTATCCTGGACAGATTTAATTCACCCCTCCACTTT
CDR3aa: CASSILDRFNSPLHF

d_gene: -
v_gene: TRBV2
abundance: -
j_gene: TRBJ2-3
CDR3nt: TGTGCCAGCAATCGATTGACAGATACGCAGTATTTT
CDR3aa: CASNRLTDTQYF

d_gene: -
v_gene: TRBV7-8
abundance: few
j_gene: TRBJ2-2
CDR3nt: TGTGCCAGCAGCTTAGGACAGTCGAACACCGGGGAGCTGTTTTTT
CDR3aa: CASSLGQSNTGELFF

d_gene: -
v_gene: TRBV6-1
abundance: -
j_gene: TRBJ1-1
CDR3nt: TGTGCCAGCAGTGAAGGCGTTCGGGGGAACACTGAAGCTTTCTTT
CDR3aa: CASSEGVRGNTEAFF

d_gene: -
v_gene: TRBV5-1
abundance: -
j_gene: TRBJ1-4
CDR3nt: TGCGCCAGCAGCTTGGGGGGGAATGAAAAACTGTTTTTT
CDR3aa: CASSLGGNEKLFF

d_gene: -
v_gene: TRBV5-1
abundance: -
j_gene: TRBJ2-7
CDR3nt: TGCGCCAGCAGAAGCACATTTCAATCCGGCGACGAGCAGTACTTC
CDR3aa: CASRSTFQSGDEQYF

d_gene: -
v_gene: TRBV7-2
abundance: -
j_gene: TRBJ2-1
CDR3nt: TGTGCCAGCAGCTTCGATCGGCAAGGAACTGTGTTCTTC
CDR3aa: CASSFDRQGTVFF

d_gene: -
v_gene: TRBV29-1
abundance: few
j_gene: TRBJ2-7
CDR3nt: TGCAGCGTTGAGAACGGGCTCAGGGTCTTC
CDR3aa: CSVENGLRVF

d_gene: -
v_gene: TRBV21-1
abundance: few
j_gene: TRBJ2-7
CDR3nt: TGTGCCAGCAGCAAAGGTGTTGACAAAAACTACGAGCAGTACTTC
CDR3aa: CASSKGVDKNYEQYF

d_gene: TRBD2
v_gene: TRBV6-5
abundance: -
j_gene: TRBJ2-7
CDR3nt: TGTGCCAGCAGTTACTCCCTAGCGGGAAGTTACGAGCAGTACTTC
CDR3aa: CASSYSLAGSYEQYF

d_gene: TRBD1
v_gene: TRBV5-1
abundance: -
j_gene: TRBJ2-1
CDR3nt: TGCGCCAGCAGCTTGGACGGGACAGGAGGCAACTACAATGAGCAGTTCTTC
CDR3aa: CASSLDGTGGNYNEQFF